This TCR beta chain originates from a study of sequential checkpoint blockade in melanoma. About the study: TCRbeta immunosequencing was performed on DNA from over 90 pretreatment melanoma tumor samples.

Treatment of the sample: randomized to nivolumab then ipilimumab (arm A) or the reverse (arm B). TCRdb's copy holds only in-frame clones and misses some; the assay was immunoSEQ multiplex PCR. The repertoire holds approximately 6,400 clones, with roughly 21% as singletons. The sequence was obtained from a human donor with melanoma. The specimen comprised tumor tissue (inferred from file names), sampled from a patient given nivolumab and ipilimumab in sequence.

CDR3 amino acids: CASNQGVAADTQYF. CDR3 DNA: TGTGCCAGCAACCAGGGGGTTGCGGCAGATACGCAGTATTTT. The V gene is TRBV9, the J gene TRBJ2-3, with TRBD1 identical over 7 bases. The V gene end was trimmed by 6 bases and the J gene end by 4 bases; junction bases not matched to a gene: 8. The CDR3 length is 14 residues. Germline V gene lookup returns CDR1 SGDLS and CDR2 YYNGEE.